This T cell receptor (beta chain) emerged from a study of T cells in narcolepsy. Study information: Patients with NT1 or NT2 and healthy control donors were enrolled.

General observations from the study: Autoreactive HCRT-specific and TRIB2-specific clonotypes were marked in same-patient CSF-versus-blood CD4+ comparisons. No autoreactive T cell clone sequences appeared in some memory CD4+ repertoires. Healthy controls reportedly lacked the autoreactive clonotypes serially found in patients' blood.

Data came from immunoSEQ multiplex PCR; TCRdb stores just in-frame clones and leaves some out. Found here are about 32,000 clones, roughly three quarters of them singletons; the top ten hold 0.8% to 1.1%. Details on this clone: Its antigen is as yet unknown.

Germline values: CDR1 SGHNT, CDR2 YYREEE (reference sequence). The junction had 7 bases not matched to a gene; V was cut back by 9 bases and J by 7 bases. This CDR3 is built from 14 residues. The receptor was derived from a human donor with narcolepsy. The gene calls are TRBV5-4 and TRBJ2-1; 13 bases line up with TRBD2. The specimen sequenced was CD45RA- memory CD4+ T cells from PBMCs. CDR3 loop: CATLLAGGNNEQFF. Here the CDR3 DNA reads TGTGCCACCTTACTAGCGGGAGGGAATAATGAGCAGTTCTTC.